One sample yielded the 31 T cell receptor beta chains listed below, sequenced in a study of shared clonotypes between healthy human individuals. Assay: immunoSEQ multiplex PCR; the TCRdb copy retains only in-frame clones and omits some. The table lists about 1.5 million clones, 95% to 99% of them singletons, with about 0.4% in the top ten. Material: naive CD4+ T cells sorted from blood. The subset was: CD45RA+ positively selected. The receptors come from a man under 40 in good health.

This sequence joins TRBV7-2 and TRBJ2-1, with TRBD2 matching over 10 bases. The CDR3 totals 18 residues. Germline V gene data show CDR1 as SGHTA and CDR2 as FQGNSA. V lost 1 base and J lost 5; bases outside the gene matches: 11. This chain's CDR3 is CASSLVSLSLAGDNEQFF. CDR3 DNA sequence: TGTGCCAGCAGCTTAGTATCCCTATCTCTAGCGGGAGACAATGAGCAGTTCTTC.

The V call is TRBV27, the J call TRBJ2-3, with 11 bases identical to TRBD2. The germline CDR1 and CDR2 sequences are MNHEY and SMNVEV (reference sequence). The CDR3 runs 15 residues. With 6 bases clipped from V and 4 bases from J, the junction kept 6 bases outside the gene matches. CDR3 residues: CASSRSGRGADTQYF. As DNA, the CDR3 is TGTGCCAGCAGCCGTAGCGGGAGGGGGGCAGATACGCAGTATTTT.

The chain carries TRBV5-4 and TRBJ2-3, with 10 bases matching TRBD2. The length of the CDR3 is 15 residues. Germline CDR1 SGHNT, CDR2 YYREEE (reference sequence). The junction had 4 bases not matched to a gene; V was cut back by 5 bases and J by 1 base. In DNA form, the CDR3 reads TGTGCCAGCAGACGAGGGACTAGCGGCACAGATACGCAGTATTTT. Translating it yields CASRRGTSGTDTQYF.

The chain carries TRBV4-1 and TRBJ1-2; possibly TRBD1 for D (5 bases). Trimming took off 2 bases at V and 4 bases at J, with 17 bases between the two ends. CDR1 is MGHRA, CDR2 YSYEKL, per germline. CDR3 length: 16 amino acids. In nucleotides, the CDR3 is TGCGCCAGCAGCCAACCAACAGGCTCCCGGGGCTATGGCTACACCTTC. Translated: CASSQPTGSRGYGYTF.

This chain connects TRBV18 to TRBJ2-5; 8 nucleotides align to TRBD1. CDR3 length: 16 amino acids. After removal of 1 base from V and 1 base from J, the junction contained 5 bases not matched to a gene. Per the germline V gene, CDR1 is KGHSH and CDR2 is LQKENI. The CDR3 DNA reads as TGTGCCAGCTCACCACTAACAGGGGGTATCCAAGAGACCCAGTACTTC. Translation gives CASSPLTGGIQETQYF.

The chain recombines TRBV28 with TRBJ1-1, with 7 positions matching TRBD1. The V gene's germline CDR1 is MDHEN and CDR2 SYDVKM. V lost 4 bases to trimming and J lost 1 base; unmatched junction nucleotides: 0. The CDR3 has 13 amino acids. The CDR3 DNA reads as TGTGCCAGCAGTTCAGGGGGGAACACTGAAGCTTTCTTT. Translation gives CASSSGGNTEAFF.

This clone was counted once. The chain carries TRBV7-6 and TRBJ2-2, with 7 bases lining up with TRBD2. Germline trimming cut 1 base from V and 6 bases from J; bases unmatched to any gene: 11. Germline loops: CDR1 SGHVS, CDR2 FNYEAQ. The CDR3 contains 17 residues. The CDR3 sequence is CASSLGGGTSSPGELFF. CDR3 sequence (DNA): TGTGCCAGCAGCTTAGGGGGGGGAACTAGCTCCCCCGGGGAGCTGTTTTTT.

The chain combines TRBV5-1 with TRBJ2-3; 8 bases agree with TRBD2. J gave up 5 bases and V 5 bases, and 13 bases lay outside the gene matches. Germline V gene sequence: CDR1 SGHRS, CDR2 YFSETQ. This CDR3 is built from 16 residues. CDR3 amino acids: CASSGVWGLAGDTQYF. The DNA of the CDR3 is TGCGCCAGCAGTGGGGTTTGGGGGCTAGCGGGAGATACGCAGTATTTT.

J is TRBJ2-2 and V is TRBV7-2, with D tentatively TRBD1 (5 bases). Germline V CDR1 and CDR2: SGHTA, FQGNSA. Trimming took off 2 bases at V and 4 bases at J, with 8 bases between the two ends. CDR3 length: 14 residues. As DNA, the CDR3 is TGTGCCAGCAGCTTACCAGGGCCCACCGGGGAGCTGTTTTTT. Translation gives CASSLPGPTGELFF.

J is TRBJ1-2 and V is TRBV2; weak D call: TRBD1 (6 bases). Germline V gives CDR1 SNHLY, CDR2 FYNNEI. CDR3 length: 14 amino acids. Trimming shortened V by 6 bases and J by 3 bases, and 14 bases separated the two germline ends. The CDR3 DNA sequence: TGTGCCAGCAGGCTGACAGGTTTTGACTATGGCTACACCTTC. This codes for CASRLTGFDYGYTF.

V usage is TRBV5-1 and J usage is TRBJ1-2; D unresolved. Trimming stripped 4 bases from V and 5 bases from J, with 24 bases between. The CDR3 covers 17 residues. Germline loops: CDR1 SGHRS, CDR2 YFSETQ. CDR3 sequence reads: CASSPRGPGIDGYGYTF. Written as DNA, the CDR3 is TGCGCCAGCAGCCCCAGAGGGCCAGGAATCGATGGGTATGGCTACACCTTC.

This clone was recorded only once. The rearrangement joins TRBV29-1 to TRBJ1-1; D gene uncertain. The germline V and J ends were trimmed by 4 bases and 4 bases, with 10 bases remaining between them. Germline CDR1 is SQVTM and CDR2 is ANQGSEA. The CDR3 runs to 12 residues. The CDR3 here is CSVVVYGTEAFF. CDR3 DNA: TGCAGCGTTGTGGTTTATGGCACTGAAGCTTTCTTT.

This clone was recorded once. The rearrangement joins TRBV28 to TRBJ2-7; D may be TRBD1 (5 bases). Germline CDR1 and CDR2: MDHEN and SYDVKM. V lost 3 bases to trimming and J lost 5 bases, with 8 bases between them. The CDR3 length is 12 residues. The CDR3 coding sequence is TGTGCCAGCAGTTTTGGCAGGGACGAGCAGTACTTC. This encodes CASSFGRDEQYF.

The chain couples TRBV18 to TRBJ2-7; D is uncertain. V lost 2 bases and J lost 3, with 14 bases in between. The CDR3 spans 15 residues. Germline lookup yields CDR1 KGHSH and CDR2 LQKENI. CDR3 DNA sequence: TGTGCCAGCTCACCAGTCAGTAGTGATAACTACGAGCAGTACTTC. Amino acid sequence: CASSPVSSDNYEQYF.

This chain links TRBV2 with TRBJ2-1; D not certain. This CDR3 region has 14 residues. From germline, CDR1 is SNHLY and CDR2 FYNNEI. V shed 7 bases and J shed 1 base, with 11 bases lying between them. The CDR3 protein is CASTGDLSYNEQFF. In nucleotides, the CDR3 is TGTGCCAGCACGGGCGATCTATCCTACAATGAGCAGTTCTTC.

The V call is TRBV6-5, the J call TRBJ1-2; maybe TRBD1 (5 bases). Germline V gene lookup returns CDR1 MNHEY and CDR2 SVGAGI. The CDR3 has 15 residues. The V end was cut by 0 bases, the J end by 1 base, with 9 bases between. CDR3 DNA sequence: TGTGCCAGCAGTTACTCTAGCCAGGGTAACTATGGCTACACCTTC. Translating it yields CASSYSSQGNYGYTF.

The rearrangement uses TRBV11-2 and TRBJ2-5; 8 bases are a match to TRBD1. Germline CDR1 and CDR2: SGHAT and FQNNGV. Trimming took 5 bases from V and 5 from J; bases not matched to a gene: 10. The CDR3 is made up of 15 amino acids. Here the CDR3 reads CASSHRPGGLETQYF. In nucleotides, the CDR3 is TGTGCCAGCAGCCACCGCCCAGGGGGCCTTGAGACCCAGTACTTC.

The V call is TRBV4-3, the J call TRBJ1-5; D is uncertain. V was pared by 1 base and J by 9 bases, with 10 bases between. The germline V gene encodes CDR1 LGHNA and CDR2 YSLEER. The CDR3 is 13 residues long. CDR3 sequence reads: CASSQGPTLPQHF. The CDR3 DNA sequence: TGCGCCAGCAGCCAAGGCCCTACTCTGCCCCAGCATTTT.

To note about this clone: This sample also contains other DNA sequences that code for the same CDR3. The V and J genes are TRBV7-9 and TRBJ1-4; D gene unclear. Per germline, CDR1 SEHNR and CDR2 FQNEAQ (reference sequence). V shed 1 base and J shed 8 bases, with 8 bases lying between them. This CDR3 is 13 amino acids long. CDR3 protein: CASSLGGGEKLFF. The CDR3 DNA reads TGTGCCAGCAGCTTAGGGGGAGGCGAAAAACTGTTTTTT.

This chain joins TRBV7-2 and TRBJ2-7; 10 positions match TRBD1. The germline V gene encodes CDR1 SGHTA and CDR2 FQGNSA. The CDR3 spans 14 residues. V trimming: 2 bases; J trimming: 3 bases; junction bases outside the gene matches: 1. The DNA for the CDR3 is TGTGCCAGCAGCTTATGGGACAGGGGCTACGAGCAGTACTTC. Translated: CASSLWDRGYEQYF.

This clone was counted a single time. The chain uses TRBV30 and TRBJ2-7; maybe TRBD1 (5 bases). Germline values: CDR1 GTSNPN, CDR2 SVGIG (reference sequence). V was trimmed by 2 bases and J by 2 bases, leaving 13 bases between them. The CDR3 covers 14 residues. The CDR3: CAWSPWRRAYEQYF. CDR3 in DNA: TGTGCCTGGAGTCCCTGGCGCAGGGCCTACGAGCAGTACTTC. The variable domain in full, with the rest retrieved from reference TRBV30 and TRBJ2-7, is SQTIHQWPATLVQPVGSPLSLECTVEGTSNPNLYWYRQAAGRGLQLLFYSVGIGQISSEVPQNLSASRPQDRQFILSSKKLLLSDSGFYLCAWSPWRRAYEQYFGPGTRLTVT.

In DNA form, the CDR3 reads TGTGCCAGCAGCTTACACACGGGACTAGCGGCCGATGAGCAGTTCTTC. Translating it yields CASSLHTGLAADEQFF. This chain links TRBV11-3 with TRBJ2-1; 11 positions match TRBD2. Germline V gives CDR1 SGHNT, CDR2 YENEEA. CDR3 length: 16 amino acids. J lost 8 bases, V lost 2 bases, and 8 bases had no gene match.

With regard to this clone: Additional DNA sequences in this sample encode the identical CDR3. The chain links TRBV7-9 to TRBJ1-5; 7 bases align to TRBD1. The J segment lost 1 base and the V segment lost 4 bases, leaving 1 base of the junction unmatched. The CDR3 loop spans 14 amino acids. The germline V gene has CDR1 SEHNR and CDR2 FQNEAQ (reference sequence). The CDR3 coding sequence is TGTGCCAGCAGCTCGGACAGGAGCAATCAGCCCCAGCATTTT. It codes for CASSSDRSNQPQHF.

The J gene is TRBJ2-7, the V gene TRBV18, with D unresolved. CDR3 length: 13 amino acids. The germline V gene has CDR1 KGHSH and CDR2 LQKENI. The V end lost 2 bases, the J end lost 3 bases, and 8 bases lay between the germline ends. The CDR3 DNA reads TGTGCCAGCTCACCAGACAAAAGCTACGAGCAGTACTTC. Its translation is CASSPDKSYEQYF.

CDR3 DNA sequence: TGTGCCACAGGGACCCCGACGGGCCGGGAGACCCAGTACTTC. Its translation is CATGTPTGRETQYF. V is TRBV27 and J is TRBJ2-5, with D perhaps matching TRBD1 or TRBD2 (5 bases each). The germline gives CDR1 MNHEY, CDR2 SMNVEV (reference sequence). Deletions cut 10 bases from V and 5 bases from J, with 20 bases between. This CDR3 region has 14 residues.

The chain joins TRBV5-1 to TRBJ2-5; D is ambiguous. The germline V and J ends were trimmed by 4 bases and 4 bases, with 11 bases remaining between them. This CDR3 is built from 13 residues. From germline, CDR1 is SGHRS and CDR2 YFSETQ. DNA for the CDR3: TGCGCCAGCAGCCCGGATAGCCCAGAGACCCAGTACTTC. Amino acid sequence: CASSPDSPETQYF.

J is TRBJ1-1 and V is TRBV27; the D gene is possibly TRBD1 (5 bases). With 5 bases removed from V and 7 bases from J, the gap between germline ends came to 11 bases. The CDR3 runs to 12 residues. Per the germline V gene, CDR1 is MNHEY and CDR2 is SMNVEV (reference sequence). The CDR3 protein is CASSGYRSEAFF. CDR3 sequence (DNA): TGTGCCAGCAGTGGGTACAGGAGTGAAGCTTTCTTT.

About this clone itself: An end of the junction differs from the germline gene, which may be a read error. The rearrangement joins TRBV7-2 to TRBJ2-3; TRBD2 matches 9 bases. The CDR3 has 16 residues. The V gene's germline CDR1 is SGHTA and CDR2 FQGNSA. The CDR3 is CASSLAGPPSTDTQYF. DNA for the CDR3: TGTGCCAGCAGCCTAGCGGGACCACCCAGCACAGATACGCAGTATTTT.

The chain joins TRBV4-2 to TRBJ2-5; tentatively, D is TRBD1 or TRBD2 (6 bases each). The germline gives CDR1 LGHNA, CDR2 YNFKEQ. The CDR3 runs 15 residues. V lost 1 base to trimming and J lost 3 bases, with 12 bases between them. In DNA, the CDR3 is TGTGCCAGCAGCCAAGGCACGGGGGCCGAAGAGACCCAGTACTTC. Translating it yields CASSQGTGAEETQYF.

V is TRBV18 and J is TRBJ2-6; D remains unclear. The CDR3 has 15 residues. The V and J ends lost 8 bases and 0 bases respectively, with 11 bases between them. CDR1 is KGHSH and CDR2 is LQKENI in the germline V gene. The CDR3 DNA is TGTGCCAGCATGCGCTCGGACTCTGGGGCCAACGTCCTGACTTTC. This codes for CASMRSDSGANVLTF.

V gene TRBV5-6 combines with J gene TRBJ2-7; TRBD2 agrees at 7 bases. There are 16 residues in the CDR3. Losses at the gene ends were 0 bases for V and 4 bases for J; bases not matched to a gene: 10. In germline, CDR1 is SGHDT, CDR2 YYEEEE. The CDR3 nucleotides are TGTGCCAGCAGCTTGGAGGGTAGCGGGCCCCCTTACGAGCAGTACTTC. Its protein product is CASSLEGSGPPYEQYF.